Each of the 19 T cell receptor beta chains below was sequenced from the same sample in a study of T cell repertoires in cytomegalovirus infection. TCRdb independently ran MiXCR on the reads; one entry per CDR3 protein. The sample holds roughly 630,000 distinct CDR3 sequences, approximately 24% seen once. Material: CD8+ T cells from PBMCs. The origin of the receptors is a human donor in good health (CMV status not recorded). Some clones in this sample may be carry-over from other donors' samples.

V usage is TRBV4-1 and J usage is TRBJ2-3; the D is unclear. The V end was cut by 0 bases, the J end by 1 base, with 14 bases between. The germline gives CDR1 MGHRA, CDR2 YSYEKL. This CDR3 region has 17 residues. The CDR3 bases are TGCGCCAGCAGCCAAGATCGAGTGACCTGGGGCACAGATACGCAGTATTTT. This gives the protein CASSQDRVTWGTDTQYF.

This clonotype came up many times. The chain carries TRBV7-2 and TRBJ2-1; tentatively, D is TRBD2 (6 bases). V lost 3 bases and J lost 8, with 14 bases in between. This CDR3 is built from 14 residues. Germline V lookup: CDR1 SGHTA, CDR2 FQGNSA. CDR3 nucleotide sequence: TGTGCCAGCAGCTTTAGTGGGGGGAGCGATGAGCAGTTCTTC. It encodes CASSFSGGSDEQFF. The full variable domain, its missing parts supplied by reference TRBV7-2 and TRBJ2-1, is GAGVSQSPSNKVTEKGKDVELRCDPISGHTALYWYRQSLGQGLEFLIYFQGNSAPDKSGLPSDRFSAERTGGSVSTLTIQRTQQEDSAVYLCASSFSGGSDEQFFGPGTRLTVL.

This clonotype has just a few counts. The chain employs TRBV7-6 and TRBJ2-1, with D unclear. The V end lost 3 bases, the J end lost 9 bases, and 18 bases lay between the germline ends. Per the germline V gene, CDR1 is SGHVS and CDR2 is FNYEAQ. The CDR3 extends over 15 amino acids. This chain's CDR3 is CASSFWADDPSEQFF. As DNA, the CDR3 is TGTGCCAGCAGCTTCTGGGCCGACGATCCCAGTGAGCAGTTCTTC.

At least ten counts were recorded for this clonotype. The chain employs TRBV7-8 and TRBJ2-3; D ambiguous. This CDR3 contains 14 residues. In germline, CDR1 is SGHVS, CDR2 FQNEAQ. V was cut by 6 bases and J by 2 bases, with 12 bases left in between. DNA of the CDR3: TGTGCCAGCAGTCTCGACCTAGACACAGATACGCAGTATTTT. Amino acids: CASSLDLDTDTQYF. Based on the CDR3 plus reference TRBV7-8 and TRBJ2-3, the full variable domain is GAGVSQSPRYKVAKRGQDVALRCDPISGHVSLFWYQQALGQGPEFLTYFQNEAQLDKSGLPSDRFFAERPEGSVSTLKIQRTQQEDSAVYLCASSLDLDTDTQYFGPGTRLTVL.

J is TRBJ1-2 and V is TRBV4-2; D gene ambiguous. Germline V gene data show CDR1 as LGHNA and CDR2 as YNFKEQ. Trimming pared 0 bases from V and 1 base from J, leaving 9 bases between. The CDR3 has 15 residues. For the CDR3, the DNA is TGTGCCAGCAGCCAAGACGAAGGGATTAACTATGGCTACACCTTC. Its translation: CASSQDEGINYGYTF.

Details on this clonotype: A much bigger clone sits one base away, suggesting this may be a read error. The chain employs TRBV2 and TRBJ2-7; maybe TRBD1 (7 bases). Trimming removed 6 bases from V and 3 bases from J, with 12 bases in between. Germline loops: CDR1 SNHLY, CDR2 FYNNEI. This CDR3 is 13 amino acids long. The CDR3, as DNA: TGTGCCAGCAGCGCGGGACAGTTCTACGAGCAGTACTTC. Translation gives CASSAGQFYEQYF.

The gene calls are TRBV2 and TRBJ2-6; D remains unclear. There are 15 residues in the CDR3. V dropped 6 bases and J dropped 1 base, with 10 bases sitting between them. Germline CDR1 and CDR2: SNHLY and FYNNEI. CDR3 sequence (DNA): TGTGCCAGCAGCGAACAACCTTCTGGGGCCAACGTCCTGACTTTC. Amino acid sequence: CASSEQPSGANVLTF. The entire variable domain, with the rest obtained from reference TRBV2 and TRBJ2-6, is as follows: EPEVTQTPSHQVTQMGQEVILRCVPISNHLYFYWYRQILGQKVEFLVSFYNNEISEKSEIFDDQFSVERPDGSNFTLKIRSTKLEDSAMYFCASSEQPSGANVLTFGAGSRLTVL.

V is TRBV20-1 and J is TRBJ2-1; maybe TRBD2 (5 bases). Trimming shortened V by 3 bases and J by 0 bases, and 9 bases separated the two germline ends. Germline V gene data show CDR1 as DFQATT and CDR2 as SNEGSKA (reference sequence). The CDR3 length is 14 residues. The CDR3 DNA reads TGCAGTGCTAGCGGGGTCAGCTCCTACAATGAGCAGTTCTTC. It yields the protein CSASGVSSYNEQFF.

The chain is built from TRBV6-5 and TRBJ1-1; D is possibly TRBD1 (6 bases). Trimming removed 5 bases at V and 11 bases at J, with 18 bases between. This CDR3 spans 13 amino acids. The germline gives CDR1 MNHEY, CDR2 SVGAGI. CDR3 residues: CASSTLRGSLAFF. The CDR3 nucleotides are TGTGCCAGCAGTACTCTCAGGGGATCTCTTGCTTTCTTT.

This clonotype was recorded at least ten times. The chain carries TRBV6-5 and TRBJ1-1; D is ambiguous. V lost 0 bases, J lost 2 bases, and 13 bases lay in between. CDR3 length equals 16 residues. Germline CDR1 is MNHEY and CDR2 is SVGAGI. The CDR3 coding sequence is TGTGCCAGCAGTTACTCGAAATACCCATCCAACACTGAAGCTTTCTTT. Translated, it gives CASSYSKYPSNTEAFF.

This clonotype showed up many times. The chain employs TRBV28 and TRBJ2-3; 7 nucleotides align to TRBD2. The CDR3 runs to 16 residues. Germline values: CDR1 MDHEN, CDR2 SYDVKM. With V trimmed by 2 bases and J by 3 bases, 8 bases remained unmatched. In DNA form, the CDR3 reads TGTGCCAGCAGTTTAACCCTAGCGGTGGTGACAGATACGCAGTATTTT. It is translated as CASSLTLAVVTDTQYF.

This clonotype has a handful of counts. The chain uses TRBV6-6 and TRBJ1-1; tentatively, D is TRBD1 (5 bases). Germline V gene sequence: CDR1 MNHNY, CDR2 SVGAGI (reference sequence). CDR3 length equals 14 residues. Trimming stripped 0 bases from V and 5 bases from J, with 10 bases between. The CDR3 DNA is TGTGCCAGCAGTTACTCGGGGGACCTTACTGAAGCTTTCTTT. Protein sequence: CASSYSGDLTEAFF.

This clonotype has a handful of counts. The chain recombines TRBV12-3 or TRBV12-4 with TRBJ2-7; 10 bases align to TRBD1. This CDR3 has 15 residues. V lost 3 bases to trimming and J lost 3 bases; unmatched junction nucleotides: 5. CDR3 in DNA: TGTGCCAGCAGTTTTCCCGGGACAGGGGACTACGAGCAGTACTTC. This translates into CASSFPGTGDYEQYF.

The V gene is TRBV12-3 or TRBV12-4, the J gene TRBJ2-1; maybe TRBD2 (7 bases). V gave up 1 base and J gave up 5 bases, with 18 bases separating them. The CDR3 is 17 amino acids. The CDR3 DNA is TGTGCCAGCAGTTTAGGGCCTAGTGGGGGGGCCGACAATGAGCAGTTCTTC. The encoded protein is CASSLGPSGGADNEQFF.

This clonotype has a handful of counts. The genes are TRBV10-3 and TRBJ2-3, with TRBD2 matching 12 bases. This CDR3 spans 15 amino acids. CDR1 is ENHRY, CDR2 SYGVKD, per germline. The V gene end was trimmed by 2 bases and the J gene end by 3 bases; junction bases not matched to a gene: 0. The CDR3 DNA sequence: TGTGCCATCAGTGAGACTAGCGGGGGGACAGATACGCAGTATTTT. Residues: CAISETSGGTDTQYF.

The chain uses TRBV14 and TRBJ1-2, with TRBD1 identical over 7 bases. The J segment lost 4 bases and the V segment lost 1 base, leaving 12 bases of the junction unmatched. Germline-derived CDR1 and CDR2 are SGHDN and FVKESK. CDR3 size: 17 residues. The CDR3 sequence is CASSQVVGTALFYGYTF. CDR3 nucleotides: TGTGCCAGCAGCCAAGTAGTTGGGACAGCGTTATTCTATGGCTACACCTTC.

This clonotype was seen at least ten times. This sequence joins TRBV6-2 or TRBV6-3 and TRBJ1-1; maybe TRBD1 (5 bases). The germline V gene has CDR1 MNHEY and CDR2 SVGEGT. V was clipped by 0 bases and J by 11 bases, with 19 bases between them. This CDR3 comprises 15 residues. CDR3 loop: CASSYSISRDGWAFF. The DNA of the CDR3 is TGTGCCAGCAGTTACTCGATCAGTAGGGACGGATGGGCTTTCTTT.

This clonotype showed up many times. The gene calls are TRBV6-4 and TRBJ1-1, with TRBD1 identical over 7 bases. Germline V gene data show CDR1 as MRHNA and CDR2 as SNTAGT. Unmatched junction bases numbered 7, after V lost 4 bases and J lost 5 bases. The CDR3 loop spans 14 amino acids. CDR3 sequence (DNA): TGTGCCAGCAGTGCCCGGGACAGCGGGACTGAAGCTTTCTTT. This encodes CASSARDSGTEAFF.

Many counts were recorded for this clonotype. The CDR3 nucleotides are TGTGCCAGCAGCCCTATCGGGGGGAGCTCCTACGAGCAGTACTTC. This codes for CASSPIGGSSYEQYF. V usage is TRBV7-2 and J usage is TRBJ2-7; 7 positions match TRBD2. The CDR3 has 15 residues. Germline-derived CDR1 and CDR2 are SGHTA and FQGNSA. V shed 5 bases, J shed 0 bases, and the junction held 7 bases outside the gene matches.